What follows are 10 T cell receptor beta chains derived from one specimen sequenced in a study of identical twins. One entry per CDR3 protein results from TCRdb running MiXCR on the 5' RACE reads. Among roughly 630,000 distinct CDR3 sequences listed, roughly 7.1% were seen once. The sample was also linked to a second study, of yellow fever vaccine responses in identical twins.

The specimen was PBMCs. These receptors all stem from a woman aged 18-29 years in good health.

At least ten counts were recorded for this clonotype. The J gene is TRBJ2-1, the V gene TRBV6-2 or TRBV6-3; D remains ambiguous. Trimming shortened V by 4 bases and J by 7 bases, and 5 bases separated the two germline ends. From germline, CDR1 is MNHEY and CDR2 SVGEGT. This CDR3 has 11 residues. The CDR3 sequence: CASSWANEQFF. CDR3 nucleotide sequence: TGTGCCAGCAGTTGGGCGAATGAGCAGTTCTTC.

This clonotype was recorded at least ten times. This chain connects TRBV20-1 to TRBJ2-7; 9 nucleotides align to TRBD1. V trimming: 5 bases; J trimming: 2 bases; junction bases outside the gene matches: 4. The CDR3 runs 13 residues. CDR1 and CDR2 (germline): DFQATT, SNEGSKA (reference sequence). CDR3 amino acids: CSAQRQGAYEQYV. The CDR3 region has the DNA TGCAGTGCTCAAAGACAGGGGGCCTACGAGCAGTACGTC.

This clonotype was detected a few times. The chain recombines TRBV10-2 with TRBJ1-2, with D uncertain. V was shortened by 4 bases and J by 0 bases, with 9 bases between the two germline ends. Germline CDR1 reads WSHSY; CDR2 reads SAAADI. This CDR3 has 14 residues. CDR3 sequence reads: CASSGPVTNYGYTF. The CDR3 region has the DNA TGCGCCAGCAGTGGCCCCGTGACTAACTATGGCTACACCTTC.

This clonotype was seen a few times. The CDR3 loop is CSPVVVGDTQYF. The CDR3 coding sequence is TGCAGCCCCGTGGTCGTTGGAGATACGCAGTATTTT. The rearrangement uses TRBV29-1 and TRBJ2-3; no firm D call. The V and J ends lost 8 bases and 5 bases respectively, with 14 bases between them. Per the germline V gene, CDR1 is SQVTM and CDR2 is ANQGSEA. This CDR3 spans 12 amino acids.

V is TRBV4-2 and J is TRBJ2-2; TRBD2 matches at 10 bases. V dropped 1 base and J dropped 4; count of bases not matched to a gene: 9. The germline CDR1 and CDR2 sequences are LGHNA and YNFKEQ. The CDR3 has 18 residues. CDR3: CASSQGILAGVVTGELFF. The CDR3 nucleotides read TGTGCCAGCAGCCAAGGAATCCTAGCGGGAGTGGTCACCGGGGAGCTGTTTTTT.

This clonotype was seen more than once but under ten times. This chain uses TRBV12-3 or TRBV12-4 with TRBJ2-2; D gene uncertain. There are 13 residues in the CDR3. V was clipped by 7 bases and J by 4 bases, with 10 bases between them. The CDR3 spells CASTPVGTGELFF. CDR3 DNA sequence: TGTGCCAGCACCCCGGTCGGCACCGGGGAGCTGTTTTTT.

This clonotype has only a few counts. This chain joins TRBV10-3 and TRBJ2-7; possible D gene TRBD1, 5 bases. Germline CDR1 ENHRY, CDR2 SYGVKD. The CDR3 covers 16 residues. The V and J ends lost 7 bases and 2 bases respectively, with 21 bases between them. This chain's CDR3 is CAINWKRQSFTYEQYV. In DNA, the CDR3 is TGTGCCATCAATTGGAAGAGACAGAGCTTTACCTACGAGCAGTACGTC.

This clonotype was detected only a few times. This chain links TRBV4-2 with TRBJ2-2; 12 bases are a match to TRBD2. This CDR3 has 16 amino acids. Looked up from germline, CDR1 is LGHNA and CDR2 is YNFKEQ. V lost 0 bases to trimming and J lost 6 bases; unmatched junction nucleotides: 2. DNA of the CDR3: TGTGCCAGCAGCCAAGATCGACTAGCGGGAGCCGGGGAGCTGTTTTTT. This gives the protein CASSQDRLAGAGELFF.

This chain connects TRBV24-1 to TRBJ2-7; tentative D call: TRBD1 (6 bases). CDR3 length: 14 residues. CDR1 is KGHDR and CDR2 is SFDVKD in the germline V gene. Trimming left V 4 bases short and J 3 bases short, with 12 bases between. CDR3 protein: CATSDRTVNYEQYF. CDR3 nucleotide sequence: TGTGCCACCAGTGACCGGACAGTCAACTACGAGCAGTACTTC.

This CDR3 reads CASSLRVVGAFF. CDR3 bases: TGTGCCAGCAGCCTCAGGGTTGTGGGAGCTTTCTTT. The V and J genes are TRBV2 and TRBJ1-1, with D perhaps TRBD1 (5 bases). In germline, CDR1 is SNHLY, CDR2 FYNNEI. V was pared by 6 bases and J by 10 bases, with 15 bases between. The CDR3 totals 12 residues.